This T cell receptor beta chain was documented in a study of T cells in Graves' hyperthyroidism and ophthalmopathy. Findings and caveats of the study: Ophthalmopathy could be told apart from stable hyperthyroidism with a 13 V-J model.

Reasons for excluding patients were uncontrolled infection, other autoimmune disease, pregnancy or lactation. CDR3 length: 13 residues. Germline CDR1 is SQVTM and CDR2 is ANQGSEA. RNA transcripts gave rise to amplified TCR beta CDR3 regions. TCR CDR3 underwent first-round RT-PCR with the HTBI primer set. TCRdb recomputed calls from the multiplex PCR reads with MiXCR, one row per CDR3 protein. The sample holds 550,000 to 650,000 distinct CDR3 sequences; 14% are singletons and the top ten take around 14%. This clonotype was recorded a few times. What it binds is not known. The germline gene is not matched at one end of the junction; a read error may be the cause.

The sample consisted of blood. The source of this sequence is a woman aged 40 to 50 with Graves' hyperthyroidism. This chain links TRBV29-1 with TRBJ1-1; D may be TRBD1 (5 bases). The CDR3 protein is CSVVRGTEIEASF. The CDR3 bases are TGCAGCGTTGTGAGGGGAACAGAGATTGAAGCTTCCTTT.